Listed here is a single T cell receptor beta chain. The source of the sample is a study of control samples from healthy donors and cancer patients. The CDR3 has 15 residues. Germline V gene lookup returns CDR1 MDHEN and CDR2 SYDVKM. V dropped 5 bases and J dropped 5 bases, with 15 bases sitting between them. Libraries were prepared by immunoSEQ multiplex PCR; TCRdb keeps only in-frame clonotypes and omits some of them. Among about 47,000 clones, 80% were seen once, and the ten largest hold roughly 9.1%. Sequenced: blood. The chain is built from TRBV28 and TRBJ1-4; maybe TRBD1 (5 bases). The receptor comes from a man aged 70-80 years in good health. CDR3 in amino acids: CASSLPGVSNEKLFF. The CDR3 DNA reads TGTGCCAGCAGTCTACCGGGGGTTAGCAATGAAAAACTGTTTTTT.